This TCR beta chain appears in the sequencing data of a study of blood T cell repertoires in COVID-19. Repertoires were generated with immunoSEQ multiplex PCR, while TCRdb's copy carries only in-frame clones and drops some. Here the sample spans some 150,000 clones, 85% to 90% being singletons. This clone occurred once. The CDR3 has 13 amino acids. CDR1 is KGHDR and CDR2 is SFDVKD in the germline V gene. Trimming cost V 9 bases and J 0 bases; bases outside gene matches: 3. V gene TRBV24-1 combines with J gene TRBJ2-5; 7 nucleotides match TRBD1. The specimen was peripheral blood. The clonotype was recovered from a woman aged 35 to 49 with acute or convalescent COVID-19. CDR3 in DNA: TGTGCCACCCGGGGACAGAACCAAGAGACCCAGTACTTC. Protein sequence: CATRGQNQETQYF.